This TCR beta chain was sequenced in a study of control samples from healthy donors and cancer patients. The protocol was immunoSEQ multiplex PCR, while the TCRdb copy is restricted to in-frame clones and leaves out a portion. The data show tens of thousands of clones, roughly four fifths seen once. Sequenced input: blood. The TCR sequence derives from a woman aged 60-70 years in good health.

CDR3 DNA sequence: TGCGCCAGCAGCCAAGATGACGGGTCCTTTGTGGGGACAGGGAACACTGAAGCTTTCTTT. Translating it yields CASSQDDGSFVGTGNTEAFF. J is TRBJ1-1 and V is TRBV4-1; 8 bases are shared with TRBD1. Trimming took 0 bases from V and 1 from J; bases not matched to a gene: 16. The germline V gene encodes CDR1 MGHRA and CDR2 YSYEKL. The CDR3 covers 20 residues.